This TCR beta chain was observed in a study of T cell repertoires in cytomegalovirus infection. Study-wide results and caveats: HLA-C-restricted CMV clonotypes gave the most frequent clonotype in two of eight donors.

TCRdb fed the reads into MiXCR, producing one record per CDR3 protein. The sample contains approximately 170,000 distinct CDR3 sequences, roughly 15% of which appear only once. This clonotype is labeled as medium-sized. Its target is unknown. Germline assignment: CDR1 SEHNR and CDR2 FQNEAQ (reference sequence). CDR3 length equals 14 residues. Trimming at V came to 5 bases and at J to 6 bases, leaving 7 bases not matched to a gene. The V and J genes are TRBV7-9 and TRBJ1-2; 9 nucleotides align to TRBD1. Sequences were obtained from CD8+ T cells from PBMCs. This TCR came from a human donor in good health (CMV status not recorded). Some clones in this sample may be carry-over from other donors' samples. The CDR3 loop is CASSHTGGDHGYTF. The CDR3 nucleotides read TGTGCCAGCAGCCACACAGGGGGCGACCATGGCTACACCTTC. The variable domain in full, completed from reference TRBV7-9 and TRBJ1-2, reads DTGVSQNPRHKITKRGQNVTFRCDPISEHNRLYWYRQTLGQGPEFLTYFQNEAQLEKSRLLSDRFSAERPKGSFSTLEIQRTEQGDSAMYLCASSHTGGDHGYTFGSGTRLTVV.